This TCR beta chain comes out of a study of cytomegalovirus exposure and HLA in healthy donors. Findings of the study overall: A link between a missense DCLRE1C variant and TCR beta V- and J-gene trimming emerged from a later analysis. When presence/absence was analysed, sequencing depth was taken to be roughly uniform across donors. When analyzed later, the rates of TCR association showed variation by HLA locus, with DRB1 the most and HLA-C the fewest. Earlier analysis found most TCR beta V segments productive about 87% or about 30% of the time.

A multiplex PCR was run with 60 Vbeta primers and 13 Jbeta primers. Libraries were prepared by immunoSEQ multiplex PCR; TCRdb keeps only in-frame clonotypes and omits some of them. The sample's table shows tens of thousands of clones. Details on this clone: The antigen is undetermined.

This CDR3 region has 14 residues. Germline V gene sequence: CDR1 SGHRS, CDR2 YFSETQ. Germline trimming cut 4 bases from V and 0 bases from J; bases unmatched to any gene: 4. This TCR came from a man aged 25-45 years in good health and CMV-seronegative. The chain carries TRBV5-1 and TRBJ2-7; 7 bases align to TRBD2. Sequenced input: PBMCs. CDR3 in DNA: TGCGCCAGCAGCCCCACTAGCGCCTCCTACGAGCAGTACTTC. This translates into CASSPTSASYEQYF.